The present T cell receptor beta chain was sequenced within a study of T cells after yellow fever vaccination. Study summary: Preparation used SMART-Seq v4 Ultra Low Input for the low-cell-number fractions.

TCRdb fed the 5' RACE reads into MiXCR, producing one record per CDR3 protein. This sample has approximately 90,000 distinct CDR3 sequences, with approximately 12% found just once. From germline, CDR1 is SGHRS and CDR2 YFSETQ. V was pared by 5 bases and J by 3 bases, with 12 bases between. This CDR3 region has 13 residues. Study-wide findings and caveats: Subsequent booster samples again held most clones from primary vaccination (under 98% CD4, 88% CD8).

There are a few counts of this clonotype. Sequencing used CD8+ T cells not binding an NS4B(214-222) dextramer, sorted from PBMCs, obtained approximately 20 days after the first yellow fever vaccination. The chain has TRBV5-1 and TRBJ2-7, with D hard to call. The TCR sequence derives from a man between 18 and 29 years old who received the YFV17D yellow fever vaccine. The CDR3 protein is CASSFSGFYEQYF. The CDR3 region has the DNA TGCGCCAGCAGTTTTTCCGGATTCTACGAGCAGTACTTC.